The 10 T cell receptor beta chains below were found in one sample sequenced in a study of T cells after yellow fever vaccination. TCRdb called the 5' RACE reads again in MiXCR, with one record for every CDR3 protein. The sample yields 500,000 to 650,000 distinct CDR3 sequences, roughly 13% seen once. This specimen consisted of PBMCs, obtained on the day of the yellow fever booster vaccination. These receptors all stem from a man under 40 who received the YFV17D yellow fever vaccine.

The chain combines TRBV28 with TRBJ2-1; tentative D call: TRBD2 (5 bases). Germline V CDR1 and CDR2: MDHEN, SYDVKM. This CDR3 has 16 amino acids. With 3 bases removed from V and 2 bases from J, the gap between germline ends came to 14 bases. CDR3 sequence reads: CASSFLARLTYNEQFF. DNA for the CDR3: TGTGCCAGCAGTTTCCTAGCCCGCCTCACCTACAATGAGCAGTTCTTC.

The CDR3 coding sequence is TGTGCCACCAGTGACCCTGGGCCTCTCTCCTACAATGAGCAGTTCTTC. This translates into CATSDPGPLSYNEQFF. The chain employs TRBV24-1 and TRBJ2-1; D gene unclear. CDR1 and CDR2 (germline): KGHDR, SFDVKD. The V end lost 4 bases, the J end lost 0 bases, and 12 bases lay between the germline ends. The CDR3 sequence is 16 residues long.

The V and J genes are TRBV7-6 and TRBJ2-5, with 7 positions matching TRBD1. The CDR3 extends over 14 amino acids. CDR1 is SGHVS and CDR2 is FNYEAQ in the germline V gene. After removal of 3 bases from V and 4 bases from J, the junction contained 5 bases not matched to a gene. CDR3 DNA sequence: TGTGCCAGCAGCTTCTCGGGACAGAGAGAGACCCAGTACTTC. Its translation: CASSFSGQRETQYF.

This clonotype was observed a handful of times. The chain links TRBV12-3 or TRBV12-4 to TRBJ2-5; no clear D. The CDR3 runs 14 residues. Trimming stripped 5 bases from V and 1 base from J, with 11 bases between. CDR3 sequence (DNA): TGTGCCAGCAGTCGAGTCCCGGTCCAAGAGACCCAGTACTTC. It translates to CASSRVPVQETQYF.

There are a few counts of this clonotype. This chain connects TRBV12-3 or TRBV12-4 to TRBJ2-1, with a weak D call TRBD2 (5 bases). The CDR3 length is 17 residues. The germline V and J ends were trimmed by 2 bases and 0 bases, with 14 bases remaining between them. Written as DNA, the CDR3 is TGTGCCAGCAGTTTATACCCTCCGGGGAGCTCCTACAATGAGCAGTTCTTC. This translates into CASSLYPPGSSYNEQFF.

This clonotype appeared many times. CDR3 nucleotides: TGTGCCAGCAGCTTATCGCACAGGCTCACCGGGGAGCTGTTTTTT. Its translation is CASSLSHRLTGELFF. This rearrangement joins TRBV11-2 to TRBJ2-2; D is perhaps TRBD1 (5 bases). Deletions cut 2 bases from V and 4 bases from J, with 11 bases between. Germline V gene lookup returns CDR1 SGHAT and CDR2 FQNNGV. CDR3 size: 15 residues.

This clonotype was observed a few times. J is TRBJ1-5 and V is TRBV6-5; D may be TRBD1 (5 bases). The CDR3 extends over 15 amino acids. Germline-derived CDR1 and CDR2 are MNHEY and SVGAGI. Trimming stripped 0 bases from V and 1 base from J, with 7 bases between. Written as DNA, the CDR3 is TGTGCCAGCAGTTACTCGCGACAGAGCAATCAGCCCCAGCATTTT. It specifies CASSYSRQSNQPQHF.

This chain links TRBV29-1 with TRBJ2-1, with D perhaps matching TRBD1 or TRBD2 (6 bases each). Germline V CDR1 and CDR2: SQVTM, ANQGSEA. V was cut by 3 bases and J by 7 bases, with 16 bases left in between. This CDR3 is built from 14 residues. CDR3 amino acids: CSVDYGGGGNEQFF. The CDR3 nucleotides read TGCAGCGTTGATTATGGAGGGGGAGGTAATGAGCAGTTCTTC.

This clonotype was observed a handful of times. The chain joins TRBV20-1 to TRBJ2-5; D may match TRBD1 or TRBD2 (6 bases each). Germline V CDR1 and CDR2: DFQATT, SNEGSKA (reference sequence). This CDR3 spans 12 amino acids. The CDR3 coding sequence is TGCAGCCCTCTATGGAGGGGGGAGACCCAGTACTTC. Its translation: CSPLWRGETQYF.

The chain couples TRBV29-1 to TRBJ2-3, with 8 bases that match TRBD1. Germline values: CDR1 SQVTM, CDR2 ANQGSEA. The CDR3 consists of 14 residues. V shed 7 bases, J shed 7 bases, and the junction held 13 bases outside the gene matches. The CDR3 DNA sequence: TGCAGCGCCCGGACAGGGTTGCATGAAAATACGCAGTATTTT. Residues: CSARTGLHENTQYF.